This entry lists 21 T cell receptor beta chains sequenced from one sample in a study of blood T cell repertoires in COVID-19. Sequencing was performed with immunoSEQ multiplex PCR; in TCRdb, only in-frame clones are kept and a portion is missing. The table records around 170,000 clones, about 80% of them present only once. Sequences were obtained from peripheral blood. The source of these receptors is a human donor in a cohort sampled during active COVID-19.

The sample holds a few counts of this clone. The chain's CDR3 is CASRRQGGMGEQYF. Here the CDR3 DNA reads TGTGCCAGCAGGCGACAGGGGGGAATGGGGGAGCAGTACTTC. The rearrangement joins TRBV6-5 to TRBJ2-7; 9 bases fit TRBD1. Germline CDR1 MNHEY, CDR2 SVGAGI. The V gene end was trimmed by 6 bases and the J gene end by 7 bases; junction bases not matched to a gene: 10. The CDR3 totals 14 residues.

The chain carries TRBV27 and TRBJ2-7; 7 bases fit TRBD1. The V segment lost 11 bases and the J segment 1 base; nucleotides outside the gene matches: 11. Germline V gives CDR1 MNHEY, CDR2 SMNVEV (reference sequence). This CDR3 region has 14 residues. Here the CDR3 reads CASSRGTDSYEQYF. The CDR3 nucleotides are TGTGCCTCCTCAAGGGGGACAGATTCCTACGAGCAGTACTTC.

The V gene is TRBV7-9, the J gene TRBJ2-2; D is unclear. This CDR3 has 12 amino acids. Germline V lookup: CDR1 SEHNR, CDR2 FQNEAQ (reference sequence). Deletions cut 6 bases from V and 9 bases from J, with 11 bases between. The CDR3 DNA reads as TGTGCCAGCAGTCCTGAACACCGGGAGCTGTTTTTT. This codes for CASSPEHRELFF.

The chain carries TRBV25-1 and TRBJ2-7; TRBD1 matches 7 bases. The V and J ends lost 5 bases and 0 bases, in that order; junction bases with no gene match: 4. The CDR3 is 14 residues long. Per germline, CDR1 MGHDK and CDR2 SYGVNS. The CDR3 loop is CASSTTGVSYEQYF. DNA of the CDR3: TGTGCCAGCAGTACTACAGGGGTCTCCTACGAGCAGTACTTC.

In DNA, the CDR3 is TGTGCCAGCAGAGTTGCCTATCCGGGACAGGGGGGGGAGAACACTGAAGCTTTCTTT. This codes for CASRVAYPGQGGENTEAFF. The rearrangement links TRBV3-1 (or the pseudogene TRBV3-2) to TRBJ1-1; TRBD1 matches 11 bases. The V and J ends lost 6 bases and 1 base, in that order; junction bases with no gene match: 16. This CDR3 is 19 amino acids long. CDR1 and CDR2 from the germline V gene are LGHDT and YNNKEL (reference sequence).

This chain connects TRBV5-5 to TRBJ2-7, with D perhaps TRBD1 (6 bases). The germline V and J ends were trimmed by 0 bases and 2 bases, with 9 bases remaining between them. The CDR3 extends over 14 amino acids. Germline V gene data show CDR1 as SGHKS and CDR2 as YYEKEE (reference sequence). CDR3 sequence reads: CASSLDRVAYEQYF. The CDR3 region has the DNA TGTGCCAGCAGCTTGGACAGGGTGGCCTACGAGCAGTACTTC.

This CDR3 reads CATSASPGQEQGTYEQYF. CDR3 bases: TGTGCCACCAGTGCCTCCCCGGGACAGGAGCAGGGGACCTACGAGCAGTACTTC. The V gene is TRBV24-1, the J gene TRBJ2-7; 8 nucleotides align to TRBD1. J lost 2 bases, V lost 5 bases, and 16 bases had no gene match. CDR3 size: 18 residues. The V gene's germline CDR1 is KGHDR and CDR2 SFDVKD.

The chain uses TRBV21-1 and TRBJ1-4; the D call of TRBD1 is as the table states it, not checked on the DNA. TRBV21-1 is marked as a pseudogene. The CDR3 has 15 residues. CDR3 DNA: TGTGCCAGCAAAAAACAGGGGGCGACTAATGAAAAACTGTTTTTT. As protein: CASKKQGATNEKLFF.

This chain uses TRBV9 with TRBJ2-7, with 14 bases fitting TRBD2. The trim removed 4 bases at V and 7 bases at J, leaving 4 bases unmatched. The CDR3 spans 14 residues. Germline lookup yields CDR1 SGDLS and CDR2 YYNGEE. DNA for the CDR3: TGTGCCAGCAGCCCACGACTAGCGGGAGGGGAGCAGTACTTC. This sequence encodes CASSPRLAGGEQYF.

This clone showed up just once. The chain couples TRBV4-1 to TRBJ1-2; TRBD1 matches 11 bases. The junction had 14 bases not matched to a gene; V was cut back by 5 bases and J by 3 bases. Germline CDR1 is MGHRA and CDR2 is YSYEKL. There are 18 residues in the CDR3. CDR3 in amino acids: CASSGPGQGETLYYGYTF. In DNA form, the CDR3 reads TGCGCCAGCAGCGGGCCGGGACAGGGGGAGACTTTATACTATGGCTACACCTTC.

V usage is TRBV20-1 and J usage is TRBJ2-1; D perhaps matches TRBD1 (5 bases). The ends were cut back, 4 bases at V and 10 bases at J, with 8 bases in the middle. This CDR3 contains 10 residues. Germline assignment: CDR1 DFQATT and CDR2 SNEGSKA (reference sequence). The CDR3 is CSATWTEQFF. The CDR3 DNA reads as TGCAGTGCTACCTGGACAGAGCAGTTCTTC.

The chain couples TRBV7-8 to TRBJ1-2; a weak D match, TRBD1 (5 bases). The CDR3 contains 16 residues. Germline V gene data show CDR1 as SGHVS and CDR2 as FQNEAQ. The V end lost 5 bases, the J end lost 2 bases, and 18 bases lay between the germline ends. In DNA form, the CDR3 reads TGTGCCAGCAGCCTAGGCGTGGGGGGTAGGAACTATGGCTACACCTTC. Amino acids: CASSLGVGGRNYGYTF.

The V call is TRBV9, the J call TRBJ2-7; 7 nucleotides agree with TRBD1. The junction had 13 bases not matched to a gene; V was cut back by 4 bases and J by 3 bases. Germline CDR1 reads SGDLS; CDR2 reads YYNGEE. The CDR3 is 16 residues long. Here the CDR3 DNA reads TGTGCCAGCAGCTCGAGAGCTCAACAGGGGATCTACGAGCAGTACTTC. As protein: CASSSRAQQGIYEQYF.

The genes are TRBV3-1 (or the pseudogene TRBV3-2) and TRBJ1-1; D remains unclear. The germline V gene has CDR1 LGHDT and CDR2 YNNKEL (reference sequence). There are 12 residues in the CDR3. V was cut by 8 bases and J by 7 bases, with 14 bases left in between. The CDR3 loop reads CASLTVLGEAFF. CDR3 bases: TGTGCCAGCCTCACAGTTCTGGGTGAAGCTTTCTTT.

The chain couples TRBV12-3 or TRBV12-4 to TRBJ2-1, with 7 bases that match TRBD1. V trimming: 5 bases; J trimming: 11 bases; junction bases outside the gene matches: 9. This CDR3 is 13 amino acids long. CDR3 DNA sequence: TGTGCCAGCAGTCTCCCGGGACAGTCGCAGCAGTTCTTC. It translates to CASSLPGQSQQFF.

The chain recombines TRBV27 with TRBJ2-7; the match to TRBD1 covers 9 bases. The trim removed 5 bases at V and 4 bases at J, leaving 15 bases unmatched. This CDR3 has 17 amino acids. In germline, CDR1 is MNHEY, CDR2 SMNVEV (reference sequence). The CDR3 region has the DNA TGTGCCAGCAGTCCTAGGCCCCCGGGACAGGGAAGTTACGAGCAGTACTTC. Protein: CASSPRPPGQGSYEQYF.

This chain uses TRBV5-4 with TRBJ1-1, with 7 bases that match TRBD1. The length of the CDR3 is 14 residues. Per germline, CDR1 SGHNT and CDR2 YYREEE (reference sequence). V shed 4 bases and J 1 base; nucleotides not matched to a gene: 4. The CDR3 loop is CASSLGQTNTEAFF. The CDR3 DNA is TGTGCCAGCAGCCTGGGACAGACGAACACTGAAGCTTTCTTT.

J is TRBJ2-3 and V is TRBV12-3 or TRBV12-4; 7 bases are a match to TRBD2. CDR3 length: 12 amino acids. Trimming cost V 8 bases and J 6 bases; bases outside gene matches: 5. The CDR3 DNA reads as TGTGCCAGCGGGGGGGTTCTGGATACGCAGTATTTT. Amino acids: CASGGVLDTQYF.

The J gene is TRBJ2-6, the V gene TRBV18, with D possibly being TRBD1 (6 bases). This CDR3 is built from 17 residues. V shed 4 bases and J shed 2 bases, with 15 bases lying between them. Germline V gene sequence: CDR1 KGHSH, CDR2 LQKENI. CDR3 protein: CASSLSTDRPGANVLTF. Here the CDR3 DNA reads TGTGCCAGCTCACTTTCTACGGACAGACCTGGGGCCAACGTCCTGACTTTC.

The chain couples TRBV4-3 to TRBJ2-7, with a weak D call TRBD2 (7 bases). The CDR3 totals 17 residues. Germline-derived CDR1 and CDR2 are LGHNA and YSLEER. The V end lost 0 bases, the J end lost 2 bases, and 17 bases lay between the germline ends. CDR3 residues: CASSQEGPEGGPYEQYF. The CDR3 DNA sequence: TGCGCCAGCAGCCAAGAGGGGCCGGAGGGGGGGCCCTACGAGCAGTACTTC.

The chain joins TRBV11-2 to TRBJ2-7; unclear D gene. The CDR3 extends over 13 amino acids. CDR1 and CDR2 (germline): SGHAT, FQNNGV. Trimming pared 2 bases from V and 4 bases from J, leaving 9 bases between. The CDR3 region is CASSLIRVYEQYF. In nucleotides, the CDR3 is TGTGCCAGCAGCTTAATCCGGGTATACGAGCAGTACTTC.